This TCR beta chain was sequenced in a study of radiotherapy plus CTLA-4 blockade in lung cancer. Study overall: In roughly 17% of patients, objective responses were seen; 31% had disease control.

Findings of the study overall: Expansion of tumor-derived TCR clones was observed in blood after radiotherapy plus ipilimumab. Early blood T cell clone changes and increased post-radiation serum interferon-beta were reportedly the strongest response predictors.

TCRdb keeps only in-frame clones here, not all; method: immunoSEQ multiplex PCR. The data hold 12,000 or so clones, with about 86% observed a single time. Chemo-refractory metastatic non-small-cell lung cancer patients were treated with focal radiation plus CTLA-4 blockade with ipilimumab. For this clone: Its antigen remains unknown.

Germline values: CDR1 MNHNS, CDR2 SASEGT. The CDR3 runs to 15 residues. The V end lost 0 bases, the J end lost 7 bases, and 13 bases lay between the germline ends. This chain links TRBV6-1 with TRBJ2-4; a weak D match, TRBD2 (6 bases). The TCR sequence derives from a human donor with non-small cell lung cancer that progressed on radiotherapy plus ipilimumab. The sequences come from peripheral blood, collected from a patient treated with radiotherapy plus ipilimumab. In DNA, the CDR3 is TGTGCCAGCAGTGAAGCGAGTCTGGGGAGGAACATTCAGTACTTC. Translating it yields CASSEASLGRNIQYF.